This passage covers 24 T cell receptor delta chains from one sample sequenced in a study of human gamma delta and Vdelta1 T cells. With CATT, TCRdb re-called clones from the PCR reads. The top ten hold roughly 10% of the sample, which has 6,000 or so delta-chain clones, 40% to 50% seen once. No antigen is known for these receptors. The sequenced material came from Vdelta1 gamma-delta T cells from blood grown in culture (DOT cells). These receptors came from a human donor in good health.

This clone was seen a handful of times. This chain links TRDV1 with TRDJ1, with TRDD3 as a possible D gene (5 bases). Germline V CDR1 and CDR2: TSWWSYY, QGS. V was pared by 4 bases and J by 4 bases, with 19 bases between. The CDR3 is 16 amino acids. Here the CDR3 DNA reads TGTGCTCTTGGGGCTACAGTGCCGGGGACCTTCGATAAACTCATCTTT. It yields the protein CALGATVPGTFDKLIF.

For the J gene the call is TRDJ1; the V gene lacks a call; TRDD3 is the table's D call, not checked against the DNA. This CDR3 has 14 residues. The CDR3 here is CAICGMDPSDKLIF. Here the CDR3 DNA reads TGTGCCATTTGCGGGATGGATCCCAGCGATAAACTCATCTTT.

A few counts support this clone. This chain links TRDV1 with TRDJ1; 12 positions agree with TRDD3. Germline CDR1 and CDR2: TSWWSYY and QGS. V lost 0 bases, J lost 3 bases, and 14 bases stayed unmatched. CDR3 length equals 20 residues. The CDR3, as DNA: TGTGCTCTTGGGGAACTCGCCGCGGGCTGGGGGATACGCGGGTCCGATAAACTCATCTTT. It encodes CALGELAAGWGIRGSDKLIF.

Concerning this clone: A far larger clone lies a single base away; this is likely a read error. The rearrangement uses TRDV1 and TRDJ1; TRDD3 matches 8 bases. V dropped 4 bases and J dropped 0; count of bases not matched to a gene: 19. This CDR3 is 20 amino acids long. Germline V gene sequence: CDR1 TSWWSYY, CDR2 QGS. The CDR3 loop reads CALGGSILNVLGGYTDKLIF. CDR3 bases: TGTGCTCTTGGGGGCTCCATCCTAAACGTACTGGGGGGGTACACCGATAAACTCATCTTT.

This clone is medium-sized in the sample. The V call is TRDV1, the J call TRDJ1; the D call may be TRDD2 or TRDD3 (5 bases each). The CDR3 length is 20 residues. Germline CDR1 is TSWWSYY and CDR2 is QGS. V lost 2 bases to trimming and J lost 1 base, with 26 bases between them. CDR3 coding DNA: TGTGCTCTTGGGGAAGGTCCTAACCTGGGATCCCCTTGGGGCACCGATAAACTCATCTTT. It is translated as CALGEGPNLGSPWGTDKLIF.

As regards this clone: One end of the junction is discordant with germline, which a read error may explain. The chain combines TRDV1 with TRDJ3; 10 nucleotides align to TRDD3. Per germline, CDR1 TSWWSYY and CDR2 QGS. This CDR3 is 23 amino acids long. The DNA of the CDR3 is TGTGCTCGTGGGGAACCAAGTCCTATGTGGGGGATACTCTCCTCCTGGGACACCCGACAGATGTTTTTC. Its protein product is CARGEPSPMWGILSSWDTRQMFF.

The V gene is TRDV1, the J gene TRDJ1, with D perhaps matching TRDD2 or TRDD3 (9 bases each). Trimming took 9 bases from V and 0 from J, leaving 29 bases between them. Germline V CDR1 and CDR2: TSWWSYY, QGS. The CDR3 consists of 19 residues. The CDR3 spells CALPVLPTLLGDHTDKLIF. The CDR3 region has the DNA TGTGCTCTCCCTGTCCTTCCTACCTTACTGGGGGACCACACCGATAAACTCATCTTT.

The genes are TRDV1 and TRDJ1, with 11 bases lining up with TRDD3. The V gene's germline CDR1 is TSWWSYY and CDR2 QGS. Germline trimming cut 2 bases from V and 7 bases from J; bases unmatched to any gene: 9. The CDR3 is 16 residues long. The CDR3 bases are TGTGCTCTTGGGGAAGGGGGAAGTGGGGGATACGGTAAACTCATCTTT. It yields the protein CALGEGGSGGYGKLIF.

This clone was seen a few times. The V call is TRDV1, the J call TRDJ1, with 7 bases aligning to TRDD3. Trimming at V came to 0 bases and at J to 0 bases, leaving 13 bases not matched to a gene. The CDR3 spans 19 residues. Germline V lookup: CDR1 TSWWSYY, CDR2 QGS. In DNA, the CDR3 is TGTGCTCTTGGGGAACTCGGAACTACGCTGGGGGTGTACACCGATAAACTCATCTTT. It encodes CALGELGTTLGVYTDKLIF.

The chain is built from TRDV1 and TRDJ1, with D tentatively TRDD2 (5 bases). The CDR3 has 16 residues. V lost 1 base and J lost 3, with 15 bases in between. Germline V lookup: CDR1 TSWWSYY, CDR2 QGS. In DNA, the CDR3 is TGTGCTCTTGGGGAACACCCCCTTCATACAGCCGATAAACTCATCTTT. Residues: CALGEHPLHTADKLIF.

This chain joins TRDV1 and TRDJ1, with TRDD3 identical over 10 bases. The CDR3 spans 20 residues. Germline loops: CDR1 TSWWSYY, CDR2 QGS. The junction had 15 bases not matched to a gene; V was cut back by 2 bases and J by 0 bases. The CDR3 is CALGENDPLGDISYTDKLIF. CDR3 DNA sequence: TGTGCTCTTGGGGAAAATGATCCCCTGGGGGATATTTCGTACACCGATAAACTCATCTTT.

This clone occurred a few times. This sequence joins TRDV1 and TRDJ1, with 7 bases lining up with TRDD3. The trim removed 2 bases at V and 7 bases at J, leaving 16 bases unmatched. The CDR3 loop spans 17 amino acids. The germline gives CDR1 TSWWSYY, CDR2 QGS. This CDR3 is CALGEILSGDARGKLIF. The CDR3 coding sequence is TGTGCTCTTGGGGAAATTCTTTCGGGGGATGCCCGTGGTAAACTCATCTTT.

A few counts support this clone. The chain uses TRDV1 and TRDJ1; 7 bases agree with TRDD3. With V trimmed by 0 bases and J by 6 bases, 16 bases remained unmatched. Germline V CDR1 and CDR2: TSWWSYY, QGS. The CDR3 extends over 18 amino acids. The CDR3 coding sequence is TGTGCTCTTGGGGAACTCAGCGACTGGGGTCCCCCCACGAATAAACTCATCTTT. It yields the protein CALGELSDWGPPTNKLIF.

As regards this clone: This likely reflects a read error, since a far larger clone is one base away. Other DNA sequences of this sample code for an identical CDR3. This rearrangement joins TRDV1 to TRDJ1; 13 nucleotides line up with TRDD3. From germline, CDR1 is TSWWSYY and CDR2 QGS. V was clipped by 9 bases and J by 7 bases; unmatched bases: 20. The CDR3 is made up of 18 amino acids. The CDR3 DNA reads as TGTGCTCTAGGGAACCGTACTTTCAACACTGGGGGATACGGTAAACTCATCTTT. Protein: CALGNRTFNTGGYGKLIF.

This clone is labeled as medium-sized. The genes are TRDV2 and TRDJ1; 9 nucleotides match TRDD3. From germline, CDR1 is GEAIGNYY and CDR2 EKD. V lost 2 bases to trimming and J lost 5 bases; unmatched junction nucleotides: 11. The CDR3 runs 16 residues. The CDR3 region has the DNA TGTGCCTGTGACATACCCTGGGGGATGGTTTTGGATAAACTCATCTTT. Encoded protein: CACDIPWGMVLDKLIF.

This chain links TRDV1 with TRDJ1; no definite D call. There are 11 residues in the CDR3. The V and J ends lost 5 bases and 2 bases respectively, with 3 bases between them. CDR1 and CDR2 from the germline V gene are TSWWSYY and QGS. The CDR3 DNA reads as TGTGCTCTTGGGTTAACCGATAAACTCATCTTT. Encoded protein: CALGLTDKLIF.

About this clone itself: This may arise from a read error, as a much more abundant clone is one base away. The sample carries other DNA sequences with the same CDR3. The chain combines TRDV1 with TRDJ4; D tentatively reads TRDD2 or TRDD3 (7 bases each). The V and J ends lost 0 bases and 2 bases respectively, with 40 bases between them. The CDR3 is 24 residues long. The germline gives CDR1 TSWWSYY, CDR2 QGS. CDR3 in amino acids: CALGELPFPTQEGDRGIQARPLIF. CDR3 in DNA: TGTGCTCTTGGGGAACTTCCCTTTCCTACTCAAGAAGGAGATCGGGGGATCCAGGCAAGACCCCTGATCTTT.

This clone was counted between two and nine times. The chain employs TRDV1 and TRDJ1; a weak D match, TRDD3 (5 bases). Trimming removed 0 bases at V and 0 bases at J, with 26 bases between. The length of the CDR3 is 21 residues. Germline values: CDR1 TSWWSYY, CDR2 QGS. The CDR3 DNA is TGTGCTCTTGGGGAACTCTACGAGGGGTGGGGTCCCCAGGGGCACACCGATAAACTCATCTTT. It translates to CALGELYEGWGPQGHTDKLIF.

The rearrangement links TRDV1 to TRDJ3; a possible D gene is TRDD3 (10 bases). Trimming removed 5 bases at V and 2 bases at J, with 40 bases between. Per the germline V gene, CDR1 is TSWWSYY and CDR2 is QGS. The CDR3 spans 26 residues. The CDR3 loop reads CALGQGLPTSPEAGGYPPWDTRQMFF. The CDR3 nucleotides are TGTGCTCTTGGGCAAGGCCTTCCTACTAGCCCCGAAGCTGGGGGATATCCCCCCTGGGACACCCGACAGATGTTTTTC.

The chain recombines TRDV1 with TRDJ1, with 7 bases lining up with TRDD3. CDR3 length: 22 residues. Germline V gene data show CDR1 as TSWWSYY and CDR2 as QGS. The V segment lost 1 base and the J segment 10 bases; nucleotides outside the gene matches: 33. In nucleotides, the CDR3 is TGTGCTCTTGGGGAACATGTCATTCGGACGTCCTATCCTTTTCGGGGGGATTCGGGACTCATCTTT. Translating it yields CALGEHVIRTSYPFRGDSGLIF.

There are a few counts of this clone. The V call is TRDV1, the J call TRDJ1; 9 bases are a match to TRDD3. The CDR3 sequence is 27 residues long. Germline V CDR1 and CDR2: TSWWSYY, QGS. Unmatched junction bases numbered 43, after V lost 4 bases and J lost 4 bases. The CDR3 coding sequence is TGTGCTCTTGGGGGCCTACCCCTTGCCTTTCGGGCTGGAGATAACTGGGGGACCCCCCCGGGTGGCGATAAACTCATCTTT. Translation gives CALGGLPLAFRAGDNWGTPPGGDKLIF.

Judged by abundance, this clone is medium-sized (0.01 to 0.1%). The chain joins TRDV1 to TRDJ1; 7 nucleotides agree with TRDD3. The V gene's germline CDR1 is TSWWSYY and CDR2 QGS. The J segment lost 0 bases and the V segment lost 2 bases, leaving 18 bases of the junction unmatched. The CDR3 length is 20 residues. CDR3 protein: CALGEGLQGYKIKYTDKLIF. CDR3 bases: TGTGCTCTTGGGGAAGGTCTCCAGGGATACAAGATAAAGTACACCGATAAACTCATCTTT.

In its sample, this clone is medium-sized. At the DNA level, this CDR3 is encoded by other sequences in the same sample as well. The V call is TRDV1, the J call TRDJ1; 11 bases agree with TRDD3. The CDR3 has 22 amino acids. The V gene end was trimmed by 6 bases and the J gene end by 2 bases; junction bases not matched to a gene: 26. Germline V gives CDR1 TSWWSYY, CDR2 QGS. The CDR3 DNA follows: TGTGCTCTTGGCAGCCGCCCGTTTGGTGGGGGATACGCGGGGGTTTCGACCGATAAACTCATCTTT. Translating gives CALGSRPFGGGYAGVSTDKLIF.

This clone counts as medium-sized. V gene TRDV1 combines with J gene TRDJ1; 10 bases line up with TRDD3. J lost 3 bases, V lost 3 bases, and 16 bases had no gene match. Germline V CDR1 and CDR2: TSWWSYY, QGS. This CDR3 comprises 19 residues. The CDR3 here is CALGEPTLGDLPGADKLIF. The CDR3 DNA is TGTGCTCTTGGGGAGCCGACACTGGGGGATCTCCCGGGCGCCGATAAACTCATCTTT.